This section outlines one T cell receptor (beta chain) sequence together with its context. Its specific antigen is unknown. No base quality values were provided; no much bigger clone lies one nucleotide off. To prepare the library, the immunoSEQ multiplex PCR assay was applied. DNA from the cultured and isolated CD4+ T cells underwent TCR beta CDR3 sequencing. As for the original processing: The analysis removed non-productive TCR sequences, trimmed reads to the CDR3 region, and retained only CDR3s that were 7 or more amino acids long. Antigen-specific clonotypes were identified with the MANAFEST web app by comparing expansion in peptide wells against reference cultures. To be called positive, a clone needed expansion at FDR<0.05 compared with the reference and with all other wells, an odds ratio greater than 5, and a frequency greater than 0.1% in two replicate wells. Clonotypes significantly expanded in SARS-CoV-2 spike wells and in at least one common cold coronavirus spike condition were defined as cross-reactive. CDR3 similarity was assessed by Levenshtein distance using the stringdist R package, and unrooted trees were constructed with ape in R 3.6.1. In its TCRdb copy, this immuneACCESS table keeps in-frame sequences only and misses some clones. Where compared with another copy, unresolved V genes explain less than half of these, and the others have no known cause. D and trimming were read from the DNA, whereas the V and J calls and clone size are those reported in that table. In all, the sample holds 35,000 to 40,000 clones, and roughly 66% of those were seen once. 15% of the sample goes to the ten largest clones.

Between the V and J ends, shortened by 1 base and 1 base respectively, the junction contains 8 bases. As encoded in the germline V gene, CDR1 is SGHRS while CDR2 is YFSETQ. Spanning cysteine to phenylalanine, the CDR3 consists of 14 amino acids. Kept here is only the CDR3 DNA, which spans 42 bases and is read in frame from base 1. This entry comes from a study of vaccination effects on CD4 cells after COVID-19 (dated by TCRdb to 2022 to 2024). About the investigation overall: Participants received two doses of either the BNT162b2 or the mRNA-1273 mRNA SARS-CoV-2 vaccine. The full study included 9 to 10 COVID-19 convalescent patients and a handful of SARS-CoV-2-naive healthy vaccine recipients. SARS-CoV-2 spike-specific CD4+ TCR repertoires were compared before and after mRNA vaccination in COVID-19 convalescent patients and in infection-naive vaccine recipients. The Oncomine TCR Beta short-read assay on an Illumina iSeq 100 was used to sequence cultures from other donors in the study.

Findings and caveats that apply to the study as a whole: Clones induced by infection and clones induced by vaccination both contracted markedly at late timepoints after vaccination, which fits with T cell responses waning over time. In healthy vaccine recipients, vaccine-induced clones were almost all SARS-CoV-2 mono-reactive, with only 1 of 255 being cross-reactive with common cold coronaviruses. Limitations of the study were the small number of convalescent patients and the absence of early post-infection timepoints.

To identify antigen-specific CD4+ T cell clonotypes by their expansion, the ViraFEST assay first stimulated PBMC with viral peptide pools and then applied TCR sequencing. After around 10 days of culture, CD4+ T cells were isolated with the EasySep CD4+ T cell isolation kit. Healthy vaccine recipients had no prior SARS-CoV-2 infection, confirmed by negative nucleocapsid antibodies before and after vaccination. Fewer than 2.5 million PBMC per well were cultured in IMDM with roughly 5% human AB serum, 8 to 10 IU/ml IL-2 and gentamicin, plus 10 ug/ml peptides. Half of the culture medium was replaced with fresh IL-2-containing medium on days 3 and 7. Unless otherwise noted, each peptide stimulation condition was cultured in triplicate wells. Using Ficoll-Paque Plus gradient centrifugation, PBMC were separated from whole blood and then either used fresh or cryopreserved at -140C. Overlapping peptide pools spanned the spike proteins of SARS-CoV-2 and the common cold coronaviruses HCoV-NL63, HCoV-OC43 and HCoV-229E. The QIAamp micro DNA kit was used to extract genomic DNA from the cultured CD4+ T cells.

This sample comprised CD4+ T cells from PBMCs cultured with HCoV-OC43 spike peptides, obtained before COVID-19 vaccination. The cell subset or site label, read with the paper, signifies: HCoV-OC43 spike overlapping peptide pool stimulation. This receptor chain uses TRBV5-1 and TRBJ2-5; the D gene is not confidently resolved. The receptor's source is a human donor who received a COVID-19 vaccine. The nucleotide sequence reads TGCGCCAGCAGCTTGTCCCCCCTCCAAGAGACCCAGTACTTC. It codes for CASSLSPLQETQYF.